The sequence of this T cell receptor (beta chain) was determined in a study of shared clonotypes between healthy human individuals. General observations from the study: Approximately 5% was the fraction of naive CD4 clonotypes found shared across a few donors. Large depth notwithstanding, sorted-subset sequencing proved incomplete by rarefaction.

V shed 5 bases and J 7 bases; nucleotides not matched to a gene: 14. CDR1 and CDR2 (germline): MDHEN, SYDVKM. The CDR3 length is 16 residues. Division of CD4+ cells produced a CD45RA+ naive subset and a CD45RA-negative memory subset. Here immunoSEQ multiplex PCR was the method, and the copy in TCRdb shows in-frame clones only, minus some. Of about 510,000 clones in the sample, 96% are singletons; the top ten hold 0.06%. This clone appeared a single time. Its target is unknown. The sample comprised naive CD4+ T cells sorted from blood. The subset: CD45RA+ positively selected. This sequence joins TRBV28 and TRBJ2-7; 10 nucleotides match TRBD2. This TCR came from a woman aged 25-40 years in good health. The chain's CDR3 is CASSTLASGSSGEQYF. The DNA of the CDR3 is TGTGCCAGCAGTACCTTGGCTAGCGGGAGCTCTGGAGAGCAGTACTTC.